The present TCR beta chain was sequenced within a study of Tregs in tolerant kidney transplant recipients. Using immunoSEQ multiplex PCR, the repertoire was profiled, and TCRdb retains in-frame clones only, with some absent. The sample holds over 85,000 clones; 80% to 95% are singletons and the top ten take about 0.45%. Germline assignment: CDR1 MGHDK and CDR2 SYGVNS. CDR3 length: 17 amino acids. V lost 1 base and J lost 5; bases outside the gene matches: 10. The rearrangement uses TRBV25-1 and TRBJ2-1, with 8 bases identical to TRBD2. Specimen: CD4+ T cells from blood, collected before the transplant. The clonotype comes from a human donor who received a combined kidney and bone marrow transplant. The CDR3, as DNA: TGTGCCAGCAGTGAATTTTCGGGAGGGCTCCATAACAATGAGCAGTTCTTC. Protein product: CASSEFSGGLHNNEQFF.